The sequence of this T cell receptor beta chain was determined in a study of shared clonotypes between healthy human individuals. Generated by immunoSEQ multiplex PCR, the TCRdb table keeps only in-frame clones and is missing some. This table has about 2 million clones, roughly 95% appearing once. The CD4+ fraction was divided into a CD45RA+ naive subset and a CD45RA-negative memory subset. Sequences were obtained from naive CD4+ T cells sorted from blood. Subset denoted: CD45RA+ positively selected. The clonotype comes from a man between 18 and 29 years old in good health.

The CDR3 loop is CASSYSTASYNSPLHF. CDR3 nucleotides: TGTGCCAGCAGTTATTCGACAGCCTCCTATAATTCACCCCTCCACTTT. The rearrangement joins TRBV6-6 to TRBJ1-6, with D possibly TRBD1 on 5 matching bases. V was cut by 3 bases and J by 0 bases, with 9 bases left in between. This CDR3 spans 16 amino acids. Germline values: CDR1 MNHNY, CDR2 SVGAGI (reference sequence).